This is a list of T cell receptor beta chains from one sample in a study of tumor-infiltrating lymphocytes in primary liver carcinoma. TCRdb redid the calling of the multiplex PCR reads with MiXCR, one entry per CDR3 protein. Among 90,000 to 150,000 distinct CDR3 sequences, about two thirds were seen once, and the ten largest hold 8.1%. Material: tumor-adjacent normal liver tissue. The receptors here all came from a woman aged 60-75 years with primary liver carcinoma and hepatitis B virus infection. CDR3s include the opening cysteine and the closing phenylalanine or tryptophan. The D gene is left open where the match is weak. Clone size is stated in some rows and not others, as once, few, many or a class when expanded.

V gene,D gene,clone size,J gene,CDR3 protein
TRBV12-3/TRBV12-4,TRBD1,.,TRBJ2-6,CASNRRQGGINVLSF
TRBV11-2,.,.,TRBJ1-2,CASSFSQANYGYAF
TRBV11-2,.,medium-sized,TRBJ2-7,CASGRTTSYEQYF
TRBV28,.,many,TRBJ1-1,CASRQPPMNTEAFF
TRBV12-3/TRBV12-4,.,once,TRBJ2-7,CASTLRGVFYDQYF
TRBV10-1,TRBD1,many,TRBJ2-7,CASTPDRFYEQYF
TRBV12-5,.,many,TRBJ1-2,CASGLVRSGGGYTF
TRBV7-9,.,.,TRBJ2-7,CTSSLSEQYF
TRBV30,.,few,TRBJ2-1,CAWSVVEGGRRARSSYNEQFF
TRBV5-6,.,.,TRBJ2-1,CASSYGRGATNEQLF
TRBV4-1,.,.,TRBJ2-2,CASSRFTYPGELFF
TRBV5-6,TRBD2,.,TRBJ2-7,CASSSGTICEKYF
TRBV5-6,TRBD2,.,TRBJ2-7,CASNSGTIYEQYF
TRBV7-9,.,many,TRBJ2-7,CASSLGGGGAEQYF
TRBV10-3,.,.,TRBJ2-7,CTISEGRYEQYF
TRBV14,TRBD1,.,TRBJ2-1,CASSQARNQGQGSAYNEQFF
TRBV28,.,.,TRBJ1-2,CASSILGYGYTF
TRBV7-8,TRBD2,.,TRBJ2-1,CASSLELAGSCDEQFF
TRBV6-6,.,many,TRBJ2-1,CASSYGNVGPKFF
TRBV5-1,.,many,TRBJ1-5,CASSPGMVDGQPQHF
TRBV11-2,.,.,TRBJ1-4,CASSSWGGGNEKLFF
TRBV4-1,TRBD2,.,TRBJ2-3,CDSSRDSGGSRSDTQYF
TRBV11-3,.,.,TRBJ2-3,CGSKYTDTEYF
TRBV10-2,.,many,TRBJ2-1,CASSLVSARILDNEQFF
TRBV19,TRBD1,.,TRBJ2-4,CASSLARTGGNIKYF
TRBV11-2,.,.,TRBJ2-2,CASSDGRDTKTGELFF
TRBV29-1,TRBD1,.,TRBJ1-2,CIVPRQGEGYDYTF
TRBV4-1,TRBD1,.,TRBJ2-1,CVNSHTQGAGVYNEQFF
TRBV28,.,few,TRBJ2-2,CASSPLSGSAGELFF
TRBV6-1,.,.,TRBJ2-1,CASTPGVDYNEQIF
TRBV11-1,TRBD2,few,TRBJ2-3,CASSLRQHAGESHF
TRBV6-5,.,many,TRBJ2-2,CASRLSGTNTGELFF
TRBV5-1,.,.,TRBJ2-3,CVSSLGRASTDTQCF
TRBV9,.,few,TRBJ2-6,CASSDQRSSSSGANVLTF
TRBV30,.,.,TRBJ2-3,CAWSLEEFSTDMQFF
TRBV14,.,.,TRBJ2-7,CASSPGTWGYEQYF
TRBV6-1,.,.,TRBJ1-2,CASSGAGKEIYDYTF
TRBV29-1,.,.,TRBJ2-5,CSVGSWGEETQYF
TRBV7-9,TRBD2,few,TRBJ2-1,CASSSTRGLAGDRLHEQFF
TRBV2,.,few,TRBJ2-1,CASSPPSVEQFF
TRBV28,.,many,TRBJ2-1,CASSLWGEGNNEQFF
TRBV6-1,TRBD1,.,TRBJ2-7,CASNGTGYHEQHF
TRBV12-3/TRBV12-4,TRBD2,.,TRBJ2-1,CVSSGDHGTSGKRRNEQFF
TRBV29-1,.,once,TRBJ2-1,CSVMWERRNEQFF
TRBV29-1,.,.,TRBJ2-7,CSVESPFGRQYF
TRBV7-9,TRBD1,.,TRBJ1-5,CASSLVGQGHRPQHF
TRBV11-2,.,.,TRBJ2-7,CTSSLLMEVIYEQYF
TRBV7-8,.,.,TRBJ2-7,CASSLARQSYEQYF
TRBV11-3,TRBD2,.,TRBJ2-4,CTSILDGRAPYF